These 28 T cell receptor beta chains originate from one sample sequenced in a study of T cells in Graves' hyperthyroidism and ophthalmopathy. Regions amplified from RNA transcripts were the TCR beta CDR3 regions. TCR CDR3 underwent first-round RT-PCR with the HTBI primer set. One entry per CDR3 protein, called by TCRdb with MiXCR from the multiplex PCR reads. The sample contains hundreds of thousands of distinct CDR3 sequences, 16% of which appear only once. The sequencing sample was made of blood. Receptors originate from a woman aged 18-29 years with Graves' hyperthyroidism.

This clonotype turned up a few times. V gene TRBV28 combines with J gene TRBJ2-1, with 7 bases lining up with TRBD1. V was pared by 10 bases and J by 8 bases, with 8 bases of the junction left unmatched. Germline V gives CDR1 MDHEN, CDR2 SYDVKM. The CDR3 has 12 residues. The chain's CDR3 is CATRAGGHEQFF. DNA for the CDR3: TGTGCCACCCGGGCAGGGGGACATGAGCAGTTCTTC.

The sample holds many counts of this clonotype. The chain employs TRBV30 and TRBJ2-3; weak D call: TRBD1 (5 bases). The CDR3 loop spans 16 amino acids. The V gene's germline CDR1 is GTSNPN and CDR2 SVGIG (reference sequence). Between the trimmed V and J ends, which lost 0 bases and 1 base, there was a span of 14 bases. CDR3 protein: CAWSVLRGFGTDTQYF. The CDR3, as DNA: TGTGCCTGGAGTGTACTAAGGGGTTTCGGCACAGATACGCAGTATTTT.

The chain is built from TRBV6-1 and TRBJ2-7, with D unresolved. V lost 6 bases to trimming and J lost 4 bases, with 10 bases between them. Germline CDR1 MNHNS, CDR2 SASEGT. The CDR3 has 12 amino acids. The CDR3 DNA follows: TGTGCCAGCAGCTCCCATAGGTACGAGCAGTACTTC. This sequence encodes CASSSHRYEQYF.

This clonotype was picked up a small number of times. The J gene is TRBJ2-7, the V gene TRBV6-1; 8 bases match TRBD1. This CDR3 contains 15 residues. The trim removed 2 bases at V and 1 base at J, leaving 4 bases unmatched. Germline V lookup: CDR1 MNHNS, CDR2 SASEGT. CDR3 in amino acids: CASSESGTGSYEQYF. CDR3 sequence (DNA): TGTGCCAGCAGTGAATCCGGGACAGGATCCTACGAGCAGTACTTC.

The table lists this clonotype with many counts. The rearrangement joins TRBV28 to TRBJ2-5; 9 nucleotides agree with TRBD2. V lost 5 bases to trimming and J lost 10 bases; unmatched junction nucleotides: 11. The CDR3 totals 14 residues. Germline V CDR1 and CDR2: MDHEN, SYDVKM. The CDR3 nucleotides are TGTGCCAGCAGTACAAGGCGGGGGGGGGTAGACCAGTACTTC. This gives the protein CASSTRRGGVDQYF.

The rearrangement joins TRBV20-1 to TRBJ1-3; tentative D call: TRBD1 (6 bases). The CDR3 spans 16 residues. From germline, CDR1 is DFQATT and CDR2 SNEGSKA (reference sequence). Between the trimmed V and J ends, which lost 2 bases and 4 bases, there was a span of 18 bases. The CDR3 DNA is TGCAGTGCTAGAAAACCCGGGACACCATCGGGAAACACCATATATTTT. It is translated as CSARKPGTPSGNTIYF.

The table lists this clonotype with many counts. For the CDR3, the DNA is TGTGCCAGCAGTGAGGGTTGGGGGGCACCCCACTACGAGCAGTACTTC. Protein product: CASSEGWGAPHYEQYF. J is TRBJ2-7 and V is TRBV2; perhaps D is TRBD1 or TRBD2 (6 bases each). Trimming shortened V by 3 bases and J by 3 bases, and 18 bases separated the two germline ends. The CDR3 loop spans 16 amino acids. The germline V gene encodes CDR1 SNHLY and CDR2 FYNNEI.

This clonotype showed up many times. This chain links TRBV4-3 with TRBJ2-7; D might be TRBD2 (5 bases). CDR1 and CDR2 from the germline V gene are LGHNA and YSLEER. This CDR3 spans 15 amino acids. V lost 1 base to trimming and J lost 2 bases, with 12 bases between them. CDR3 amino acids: CASSQGRERTYEQYF. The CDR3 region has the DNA TGCGCCAGCAGCCAAGGTCGGGAAAGGACCTACGAGCAGTACTTC.

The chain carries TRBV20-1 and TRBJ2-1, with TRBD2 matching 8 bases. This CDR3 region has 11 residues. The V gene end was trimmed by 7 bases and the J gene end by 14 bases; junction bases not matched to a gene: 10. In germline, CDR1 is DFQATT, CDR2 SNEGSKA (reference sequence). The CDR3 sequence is CSGEKGTREFF. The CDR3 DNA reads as TGCAGTGGTGAAAAGGGGACTAGGGAGTTCTTC.

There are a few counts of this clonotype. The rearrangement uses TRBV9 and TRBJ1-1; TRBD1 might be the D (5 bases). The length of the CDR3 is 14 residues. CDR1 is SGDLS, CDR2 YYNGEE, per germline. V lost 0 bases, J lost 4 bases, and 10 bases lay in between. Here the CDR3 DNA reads TGTGCCAGCAGCGTAGATCAGGGATCCACTGAAGCTTTCTTT. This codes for CASSVDQGSTEAFF.

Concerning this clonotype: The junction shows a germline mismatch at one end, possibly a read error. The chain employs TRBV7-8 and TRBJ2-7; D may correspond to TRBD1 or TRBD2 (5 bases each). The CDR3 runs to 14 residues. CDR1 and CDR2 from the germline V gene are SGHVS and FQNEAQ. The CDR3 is CVSSPGTNGYEQYF. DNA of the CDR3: TGTGTCAGCAGCCCCGGGACCAATGGCTACGAGCAGTACTTC.

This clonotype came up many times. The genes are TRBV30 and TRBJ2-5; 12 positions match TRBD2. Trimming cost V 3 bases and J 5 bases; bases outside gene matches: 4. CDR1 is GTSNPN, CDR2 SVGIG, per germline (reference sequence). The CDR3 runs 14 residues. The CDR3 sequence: CAWRTSGGGETQYF. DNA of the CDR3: TGTGCCTGGAGGACTAGCGGGGGTGGGGAGACCCAGTACTTC.

CDR3 in amino acids: CSARDPGLPIESQPQHF. The DNA of the CDR3 is TGCAGTGCTAGAGATCCGGGCCTCCCGATCGAGAGTCAGCCCCAGCATTTT. The gene calls are TRBV20-1 and TRBJ1-5; no firm D call. V was trimmed by 0 bases and J by 6 bases, leaving 21 bases between them. This CDR3 is 17 amino acids long. Germline CDR1 reads DFQATT; CDR2 reads SNEGSKA (reference sequence).

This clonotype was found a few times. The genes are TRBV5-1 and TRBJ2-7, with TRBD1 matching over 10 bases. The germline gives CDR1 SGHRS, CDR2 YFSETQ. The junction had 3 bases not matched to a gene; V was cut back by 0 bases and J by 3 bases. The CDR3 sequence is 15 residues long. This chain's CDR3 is CASSLGGTGVYEQYF. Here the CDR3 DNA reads TGCGCCAGCAGCTTGGGGGGGACAGGGGTCTACGAGCAGTACTTC.

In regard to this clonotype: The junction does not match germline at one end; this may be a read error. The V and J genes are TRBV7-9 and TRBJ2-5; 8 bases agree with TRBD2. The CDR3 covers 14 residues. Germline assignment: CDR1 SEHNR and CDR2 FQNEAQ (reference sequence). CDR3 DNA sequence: TGCGCCAGCAGCATTAGCGGGGTCCAAGAGACCCAGTACTTC. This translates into CASSISGVQETQYF.

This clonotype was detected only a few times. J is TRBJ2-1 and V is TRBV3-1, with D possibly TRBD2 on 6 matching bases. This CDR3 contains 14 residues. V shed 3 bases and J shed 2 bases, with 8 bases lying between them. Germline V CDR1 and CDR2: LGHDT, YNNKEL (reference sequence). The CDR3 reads CASSQEGTYNEQFF. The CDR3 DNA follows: TGTGCCAGCAGCCAGGAGGGGACCTACAATGAGCAGTTCTTC.

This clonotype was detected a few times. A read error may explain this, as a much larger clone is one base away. The CDR3 DNA follows: TGTGCCAGCACCCTCGGGCGGGGCAGCAATGAGCGGTTCTTC. Protein product: CASTLGRGSNERFF. This sequence joins TRBV11-1 and TRBJ2-1; D perhaps matches TRBD2 (6 bases). Germline CDR1 SGHAT, CDR2 FQDESV (reference sequence). CDR3 length: 14 residues.

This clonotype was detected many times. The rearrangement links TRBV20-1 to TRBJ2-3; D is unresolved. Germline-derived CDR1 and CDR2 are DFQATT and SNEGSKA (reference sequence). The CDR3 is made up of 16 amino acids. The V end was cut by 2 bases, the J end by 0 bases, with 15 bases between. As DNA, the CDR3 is TGCAGTGCTAGACAGGACGCCTCGATAAGCACAGATACGCAGTATTTT. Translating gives CSARQDASISTDTQYF.

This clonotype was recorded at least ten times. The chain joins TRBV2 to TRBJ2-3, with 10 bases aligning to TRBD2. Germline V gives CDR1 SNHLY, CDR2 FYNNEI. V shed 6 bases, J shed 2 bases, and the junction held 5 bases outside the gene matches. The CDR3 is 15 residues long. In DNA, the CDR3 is TGTGCCAGCAGGGCGACTAGCGGGTACACAGATACGCAGTATTTT. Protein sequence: CASRATSGYTDTQYF.

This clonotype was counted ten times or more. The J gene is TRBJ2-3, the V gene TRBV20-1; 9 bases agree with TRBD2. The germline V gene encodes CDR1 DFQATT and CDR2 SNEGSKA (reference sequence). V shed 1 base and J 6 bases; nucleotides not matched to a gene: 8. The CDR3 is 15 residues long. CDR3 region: CSARGPREGWDTQYF. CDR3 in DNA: TGCAGTGCTAGAGGTCCGCGGGAGGGCTGGGATACGCAGTATTTT.

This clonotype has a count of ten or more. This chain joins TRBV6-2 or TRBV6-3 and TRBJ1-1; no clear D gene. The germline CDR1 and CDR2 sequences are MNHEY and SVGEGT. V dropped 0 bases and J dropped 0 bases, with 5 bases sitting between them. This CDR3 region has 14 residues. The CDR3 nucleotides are TGTGCCAGCAGTTACTCGAAAATGAACACTGAAGCTTTCTTT. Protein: CASSYSKMNTEAFF.

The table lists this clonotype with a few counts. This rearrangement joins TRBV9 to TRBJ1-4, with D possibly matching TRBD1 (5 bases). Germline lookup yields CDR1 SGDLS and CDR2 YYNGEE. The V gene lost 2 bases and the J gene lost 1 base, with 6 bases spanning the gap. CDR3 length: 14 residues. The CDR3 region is CASSVGGTNEKLFF. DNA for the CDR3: TGTGCCAGCAGCGTGGGGGGAACTAATGAAAAACTGTTTTTT.

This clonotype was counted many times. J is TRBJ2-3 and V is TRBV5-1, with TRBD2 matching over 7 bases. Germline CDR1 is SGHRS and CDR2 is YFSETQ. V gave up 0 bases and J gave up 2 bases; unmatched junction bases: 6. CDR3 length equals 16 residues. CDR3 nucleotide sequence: TGCGCCAGCAGCTTGGATAAAGGGACTAACACAGATACGCAGTATTTT. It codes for CASSLDKGTNTDTQYF.

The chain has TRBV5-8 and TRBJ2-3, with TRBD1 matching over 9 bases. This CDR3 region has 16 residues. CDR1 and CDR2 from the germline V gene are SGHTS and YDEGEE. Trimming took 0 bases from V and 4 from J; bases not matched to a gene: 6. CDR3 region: CASSLDGTGRPDTQYF. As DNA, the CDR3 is TGTGCCAGCAGCTTGGATGGGACAGGGCGGCCAGATACGCAGTATTTT.

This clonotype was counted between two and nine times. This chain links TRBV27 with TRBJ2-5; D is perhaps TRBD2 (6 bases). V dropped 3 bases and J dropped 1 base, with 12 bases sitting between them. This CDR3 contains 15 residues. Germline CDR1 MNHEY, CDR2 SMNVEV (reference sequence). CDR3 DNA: TGTGCCAGCAGTTTTATCGGAGGGATCCAAGAGACCCAGTACTTC. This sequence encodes CASSFIGGIQETQYF.

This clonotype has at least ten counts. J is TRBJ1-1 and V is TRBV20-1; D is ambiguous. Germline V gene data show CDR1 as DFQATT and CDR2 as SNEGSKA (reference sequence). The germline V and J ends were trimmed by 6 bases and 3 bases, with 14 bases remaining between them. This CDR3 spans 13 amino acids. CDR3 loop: CSALTPTDTEAFF. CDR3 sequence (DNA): TGCAGTGCCCTAACCCCTACCGACACTGAAGCTTTCTTT.

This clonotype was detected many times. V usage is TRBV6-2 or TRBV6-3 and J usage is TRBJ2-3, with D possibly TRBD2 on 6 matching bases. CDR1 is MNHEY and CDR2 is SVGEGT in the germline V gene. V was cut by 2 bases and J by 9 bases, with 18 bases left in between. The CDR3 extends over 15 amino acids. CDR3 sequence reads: CASSYGGTPIRTQYF. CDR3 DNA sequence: TGTGCCAGCAGTTACGGCGGGACTCCGATTAGAACGCAGTATTTT.

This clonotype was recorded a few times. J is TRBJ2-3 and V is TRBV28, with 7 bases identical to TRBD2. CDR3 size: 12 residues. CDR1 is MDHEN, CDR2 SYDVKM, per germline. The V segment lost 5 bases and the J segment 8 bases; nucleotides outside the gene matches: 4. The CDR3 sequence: CASSQSGGTQYF. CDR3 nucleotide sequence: TGTGCCAGCAGTCAGTCGGGGGGTACGCAGTATTTT. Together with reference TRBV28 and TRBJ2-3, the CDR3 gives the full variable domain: DVKVTQSSRYLVKRTGEKVFLECVQDMDHENMFWYRQDPGLGLRLIYFSYDVKMKEKGDIPEGYSVSREKKERFSLILESASTNQTSMYLCASSQSGGTQYFGPGTRLTVL.